What follows are 32 T cell receptor beta chains derived from one specimen sequenced in a study of cytomegalovirus exposure and HLA in healthy donors. The PCR employed 60 Vbeta primers together with 13 Jbeta primers. This table comes from immunoSEQ multiplex PCR, and its TCRdb copy is limited to in-frame clones, with some not included. This table has about 160,000 clones, about 76% appearing once. Input material: PBMCs. The receptors stem from a human donor in good health.

This rearrangement joins TRBV28 to TRBJ2-7; perhaps TRBD1 as D (6 bases). Trimming pared 5 bases from V and 6 bases from J, leaving 14 bases between. The CDR3 extends over 13 amino acids. From germline, CDR1 is MDHEN and CDR2 SYDVKM. The CDR3 protein is CASSGTGNREQYF. CDR3 nucleotides: TGTGCCAGCAGTGGAACAGGGAACCGCGAGCAGTACTTC.

This clone was counted once. V gene TRBV30 combines with J gene TRBJ2-7; D possibly corresponds to TRBD2 (5 bases). Germline CDR1 reads GTSNPN; CDR2 reads SVGIG (reference sequence). The germline V and J ends were trimmed by 2 bases and 2 bases, with 16 bases remaining between them. CDR3 length equals 15 residues. For the CDR3, the DNA is TGTGCCTGGAGTCCACGGGGAGCAGGTCCCTACGAGCAGTACTTC. Translation: CAWSPRGAGPYEQYF.

This clone showed up just a few times. This sequence joins TRBV30 and TRBJ2-7; D is uncertain. V was pared by 0 bases and J by 3 bases, with 6 bases between. The germline V gene encodes CDR1 GTSNPN and CDR2 SVGIG (reference sequence). CDR3 size: 12 residues. CDR3 amino acids: CAWSVNSYEQYF. In DNA, the CDR3 is TGTGCCTGGAGTGTAAACAGCTACGAGCAGTACTTC. The whole variable domain, filled in from reference TRBV30 and TRBJ2-7, reads SQTIHQWPATLVQPVGSPLSLECTVEGTSNPNLYWYRQAAGRGLQLLFYSVGIGQISSEVPQNLSASRPQDRQFILSSKKLLLSDSGFYLCAWSVNSYEQYFGPGTRLTVT.

The chain couples TRBV7-3 to TRBJ2-7; no reliable D call. V shed 2 bases and J shed 5 bases, with 10 bases lying between them. The germline gives CDR1 SGHTA, CDR2 FQGTGA. The CDR3 runs to 13 residues. The DNA of the CDR3 is TGTGCCAGCAGCTTATCAGGCAGGAACGAGCAGTACTTC. It codes for CASSLSGRNEQYF.

This clone was counted between two and nine times. J is TRBJ1-1 and V is TRBV19; no clear D. The CDR3 runs 15 residues. In germline, CDR1 is LNHDA, CDR2 SQIVND (reference sequence). V lost 3 bases to trimming and J lost 1 base, with 12 bases between them. The CDR3 spells CASSIRSQPNTEAFF. The CDR3 region has the DNA TGTGCCAGTAGTATCAGGTCACAGCCGAACACTGAAGCTTTCTTT.

The CDR3 sequence: CASSSGLAGNNAETQYF. As DNA, the CDR3 is TGCGCCAGCAGCTCCGGACTAGCGGGAAATAACGCAGAGACCCAGTACTTC. This chain uses TRBV5-1 with TRBJ2-5; the match to TRBD2 covers 12 bases. V was pared by 3 bases and J by 4 bases, with 10 bases of the junction left unmatched. Germline V gives CDR1 SGHRS, CDR2 YFSETQ. This CDR3 is built from 17 residues.

The chain joins TRBV10-3 to TRBJ2-1, with D possibly matching TRBD2 (5 bases). Germline-derived CDR1 and CDR2 are ENHRY and SYGVKD. The V and J ends lost 6 bases and 4 bases respectively, with 13 bases between them. CDR3 size: 14 residues. The CDR3: CAIRQGSGYNEQFF. The CDR3, as DNA: TGTGCCATCAGACAAGGGAGTGGGTACAATGAGCAGTTCTTC.

The chain couples TRBV7-2 to TRBJ2-5; D may be TRBD2 (6 bases). The V gene lost 3 bases and the J gene lost 3 bases, with 11 bases spanning the gap. The germline V gene encodes CDR1 SGHTA and CDR2 FQGNSA. The CDR3 loop spans 14 amino acids. CDR3 region: CASSFLGGKETQYF. In DNA, the CDR3 is TGTGCCAGCAGCTTTTTGGGGGGAAAAGAGACCCAGTACTTC.

This sequence joins TRBV13 and TRBJ2-7; 12 positions match TRBD2. Germline lookup yields CDR1 PRHDT and CDR2 FYEKMQ (reference sequence). This CDR3 region has 16 residues. The V segment lost 2 bases and the J segment 6 bases; nucleotides outside the gene matches: 8. The CDR3 is CASSLSGLAGNFEQYF. CDR3 coding DNA: TGTGCCAGCAGCTTATCGGGACTAGCGGGTAACTTCGAGCAGTACTTC.

V gene TRBV27 combines with J gene TRBJ2-1; perhaps TRBD1 as D (6 bases). This CDR3 is 15 amino acids long. Per the germline V gene, CDR1 is MNHEY and CDR2 is SMNVEV (reference sequence). The V end lost 5 bases, the J end lost 0 bases, and 11 bases lay between the germline ends. The CDR3 DNA reads TGTGCCAGCAGTGCAGGGGACGGCTCCTACAATGAGCAGTTCTTC. It is translated as CASSAGDGSYNEQFF.

The rearrangement joins TRBV28 to TRBJ2-1; D possibly corresponds to TRBD1 (5 bases). Germline V gives CDR1 MDHEN, CDR2 SYDVKM. The CDR3 spans 11 residues. Trimming removed 5 bases at V and 10 bases at J, with 9 bases between. The DNA for the CDR3 is TGTGCCAGCAGTGATCGGACAGAGCAGTTCTTC. Residues: CASSDRTEQFF.

The chain joins TRBV6-5 to TRBJ2-5; D is ambiguous. The V end was cut by 6 bases, the J end by 3 bases, with 8 bases between. The CDR3 consists of 12 residues. CDR1 is MNHEY, CDR2 SVGAGI, per germline. CDR3 residues: CASRSTEETQYF. CDR3 coding DNA: TGTGCCAGCAGGAGTACGGAAGAGACCCAGTACTTC.

The gene calls are TRBV29-1 and TRBJ2-5; no firm D call. Germline V CDR1 and CDR2: SQVTM, ANQGSEA. V gave up 1 base and J gave up 2 bases, with 17 bases separating them. CDR3 size: 16 residues. CDR3 loop: CSVEGLTGRRQETQYF. In nucleotides, the CDR3 is TGCAGCGTTGAAGGTCTTACTGGGCGCCGGCAAGAGACCCAGTACTTC. Full variable domain (outside the CDR3, taken from reference TRBV29-1 and TRBJ2-5): SAVISQKPSRDICQRGTSLTIQCQVDSQVTMMFWYRQQPGQSLTLIATANQGSEATYESGFVIDKFPISRPNLTFSTLTVSNMSPEDSSIYLCSVEGLTGRRQETQYFGPGTRLLVL.

This chain uses TRBV28 with TRBJ1-5; D remains ambiguous. V shed 2 bases and J shed 0 bases, with 8 bases lying between them. Germline values: CDR1 MDHEN, CDR2 SYDVKM. CDR3 size: 15 residues. As DNA, the CDR3 is TGTGCCAGCAGTTTACAGGCCTATAGCAATCAGCCCCAGCATTTT. Protein: CASSLQAYSNQPQHF. Filled out from reference TRBV28 and TRBJ1-5, the complete variable domain reads DVKVTQSSRYLVKRTGEKVFLECVQDMDHENMFWYRQDPGLGLRLIYFSYDVKMKEKGDIPEGYSVSREKKERFSLILESASTNQTSMYLCASSLQAYSNQPQHFGDGTRLSIL.

This clone has only one observation. The chain combines TRBV7-2 with TRBJ1-1; 10 bases agree with TRBD1. CDR1 is SGHTA and CDR2 is FQGNSA in the germline V gene. The CDR3 length is 15 residues. With V trimmed by 5 bases and J by 4 bases, 7 bases remained unmatched. In DNA, the CDR3 is TGTGCCAGCAGCCGCGGAGACAGGGGGCCCACTGAAGCTTTCTTT. Translation: CASSRGDRGPTEAFF.

The chain recombines TRBV6-5 with TRBJ2-7, with D perhaps TRBD2 (5 bases). The V gene lost 4 bases and the J gene lost 4 bases, with 14 bases spanning the gap. Germline CDR1 reads MNHEY; CDR2 reads SVGAGI. The CDR3 runs to 14 residues. CDR3 DNA sequence: TGTGCCAGCAGTTCGGCCGGGATCCCATACGAGCAGTACTTC. This translates into CASSSAGIPYEQYF.

Only a few counts were recorded for this clone. The chain employs TRBV7-2 and TRBJ2-7; 8 bases line up with TRBD2. Germline V gene lookup returns CDR1 SGHTA and CDR2 FQGNSA. The length of the CDR3 is 15 residues. After removal of 2 bases from V and 2 bases from J, the junction contained 5 bases not matched to a gene. CDR3 protein: CASSLRGGLAYEQYF. CDR3 in DNA: TGTGCCAGCAGCTTAAGGGGGGGACTAGCCTACGAGCAGTACTTC.

The CDR3 loop is CASSYGQGNTEAFF. CDR3 nucleotide sequence: TGTGCCAGCAGCTACGGACAGGGGAACACTGAAGCTTTCTTT. This sequence joins TRBV5-8 and TRBJ1-1; 8 nucleotides match TRBD1. Germline CDR1 SGHTS, CDR2 YDEGEE. The CDR3 contains 14 residues. V lost 3 bases, J lost 1 base, and 2 bases stayed unmatched.

There are a few counts of this clone. The chain joins TRBV19 to TRBJ1-6; 7 bases are shared with TRBD1. Germline values: CDR1 LNHDA, CDR2 SQIVND (reference sequence). The V gene end was trimmed by 5 bases and the J gene end by 0 bases; junction bases not matched to a gene: 16. The CDR3 contains 20 residues. The CDR3 is CASSAIPPRQGSSYNSPLHF. CDR3 DNA sequence: TGTGCCAGTAGTGCAATCCCTCCACGACAGGGCAGCTCCTATAATTCACCCCTCCACTTT.

The V call is TRBV19, the J call TRBJ2-1, with D possibly TRBD2 on 6 matching bases. Germline CDR1 and CDR2: LNHDA and SQIVND (reference sequence). This CDR3 is built from 14 residues. Trimming pared 3 bases from V and 2 bases from J, leaving 8 bases between. CDR3 nucleotides: TGTGCCAGTAGTATCACGGGGGCCTACAATGAGCAGTTCTTC. It codes for CASSITGAYNEQFF.

V gene TRBV28 combines with J gene TRBJ2-5; D is possibly TRBD2 (5 bases). Per germline, CDR1 MDHEN and CDR2 SYDVKM. The CDR3 has 14 residues. The V end was cut by 2 bases, the J end by 1 base, with 8 bases between. CDR3 sequence (DNA): TGTGCCAGCAGTTTAACGGAGGTCCAAGAGACCCAGTACTTC. Its protein is CASSLTEVQETQYF.

V gene TRBV27 combines with J gene TRBJ2-7, with D perhaps TRBD1 (6 bases). V gave up 5 bases and J gave up 0 bases, with 11 bases separating them. Germline CDR1 is MNHEY and CDR2 is SMNVEV (reference sequence). This CDR3 has 14 amino acids. CDR3 DNA: TGTGCCAGCAGTCGACAGGTTACCTCCTACGAGCAGTACTTC. This encodes CASSRQVTSYEQYF.

The chain recombines TRBV11-1 with TRBJ2-5; TRBD1 aligns across 10 bases. After removal of 5 bases from V and 5 bases from J, the junction contained 14 bases not matched to a gene. This CDR3 comprises 17 residues. CDR1 is SGHAT and CDR2 is FQDESV in the germline V gene (reference sequence). CDR3 region: CASSPPGGQGFSETQYF. The CDR3 DNA sequence: TGTGCCAGCAGCCCCCCTGGGGGACAGGGGTTTTCGGAGACCCAGTACTTC.

The J gene is TRBJ2-1, the V gene TRBV5-1, with TRBD1 matching 9 bases. Germline V gives CDR1 SGHRS, CDR2 YFSETQ. Trimming at V came to 0 bases and at J to 5 bases, leaving 3 bases not matched to a gene. This CDR3 region has 15 residues. CDR3 DNA sequence: TGCGCCAGCAGCTTGGATGGGACAGGGAACAATGAGCAGTTCTTC. It codes for CASSLDGTGNNEQFF.

The chain employs TRBV29-1 and TRBJ1-2, with 9 bases fitting TRBD1. The CDR3 covers 17 residues. The V gene end was trimmed by 3 bases and the J gene end by 4 bases; junction bases not matched to a gene: 15. Germline V gives CDR1 SQVTM, CDR2 ANQGSEA. The CDR3 protein is CSVDNQGTGPKPYGYTF. In DNA form, the CDR3 reads TGCAGCGTTGACAACCAAGGGACAGGGCCTAAACCCTATGGCTACACCTTC.

The genes are TRBV6-1 and TRBJ1-2; possible D gene TRBD1, 5 bases. The CDR3 loop spans 14 amino acids. CDR1 MNHNS and CDR2 SASEGT come from the germline V gene. Trimming removed 2 bases from V and 0 bases from J, with 7 bases in between. CDR3 nucleotide sequence: TGTGCCAGCAGTGAAACAGGTACTAACTATGGCTACACCTTC. It yields the protein CASSETGTNYGYTF.

The V and J genes are TRBV5-1 and TRBJ2-7; D not resolved. Germline V gene lookup returns CDR1 SGHRS and CDR2 YFSETQ. The CDR3 length is 12 residues. The V end was cut by 2 bases, the J end by 3 bases, with 6 bases between. In nucleotides, the CDR3 is TGCGCCAGCAGCTTACCGAGCTACGAGCAGTACTTC. Translation gives CASSLPSYEQYF.

This clone was seen a handful of times. V usage is TRBV6-5 and J usage is TRBJ1-1; D gene ambiguous. This CDR3 comprises 13 residues. Germline V lookup: CDR1 MNHEY, CDR2 SVGAGI. Trimming left V 7 bases short and J 0 bases short, with 9 bases between. The CDR3 loop reads CASNLDMNTEAFF. CDR3 sequence (DNA): TGTGCCAGCAACCTAGATATGAACACTGAAGCTTTCTTT.

The chain links TRBV6-6 to TRBJ1-2; the D gene is possibly TRBD1 (6 bases). CDR3 length: 13 amino acids. Trimming cost V 4 bases and J 2 bases, with 8 bases left between them. Germline assignment: CDR1 MNHNY and CDR2 SVGAGI (reference sequence). DNA of the CDR3: TGTGCCAGCAGTTTAACAGGGAACTATGGCTACACCTTC. It specifies CASSLTGNYGYTF.

The V and J genes are TRBV2 and TRBJ1-1, with unresolved D. Germline lookup yields CDR1 SNHLY and CDR2 FYNNEI. V was clipped by 2 bases and J by 4 bases, with 11 bases between them. The length of the CDR3 is 14 residues. Here the CDR3 DNA reads TGTGCCAGCAGTGAATCCCGGGCGGGCACTGAAGCTTTCTTT. It codes for CASSESRAGTEAFF. The full variable domain, completed using reference TRBV2 and TRBJ1-1, is EPEVTQTPSHQVTQMGQEVILRCVPISNHLYFYWYRQILGQKVEFLVSFYNNEISEKSEIFDDQFSVERPDGSNFTLKIRSTKLEDSAMYFCASSESRAGTEAFFGQGTRLTVV.

This clone has just one count. The CDR3 region has the DNA TGTGCCAGCAGGGCGGGACCCCTCGTACCCTACGAGCAGTACTTC. Its protein is CASRAGPLVPYEQYF. The V call is TRBV5-6, the J call TRBJ2-7; a weak D match, TRBD2 (6 bases). With 5 bases removed from V and 2 bases from J, the gap between germline ends came to 17 bases. The CDR3 sequence is 15 residues long. Per the germline V gene, CDR1 is SGHDT and CDR2 is YYEEEE.

The chain couples TRBV10-2 to TRBJ1-2; 7 nucleotides align to TRBD1. With V trimmed by 5 bases and J by 3 bases, 6 bases remained unmatched. Germline CDR1 and CDR2: WSHSY and SAAADI. The CDR3 is 14 residues long. DNA of the CDR3: TGCGCCAGCAGTCCGACAGGGCTCGACTATGGCTACACCTTC. Translated: CASSPTGLDYGYTF.